This is a list of T cell receptor beta chains from one sample in a study of T-cell memory formation after mild COVID-19. TCRdb passed the 5' RACE reads through MiXCR, listing each CDR3 protein once. The table has about 140,000 distinct CDR3 sequences, around 5.8% seen once. Input material: PBMCs or a T cell subset sorted from them (not recorded which). Receptor source: an adult woman who had mild COVID-19 (a few samples of this study predate the infection). Cell type and time point are not known. The CDR3 runs from the conserved cysteine through the conserved F or W. D genes are given only for firm matches. The size of a clone is reported for some rows only, either as once, few or many, or as a class for expanded clones.

J gene: TRBJ2-4
V gene: TRBV23-1
D gene: TRBD2
clone size: NA
CDR3 DNA: TGCGCCAGCAGTCCCGCGACTAGCCTCTGGGACATTCAGTACTTC
CDR3 protein: CASSPATSLWDIQYF

J gene: TRBJ2-1
V gene: TRBV30
D gene: TRBD1
clone size: many
CDR3 DNA: TGTGCCTGGAGTTGGACAGGGGCCGATGAGCAGTTCTTC
CDR3 protein: CAWSWTGADEQFF

J gene: TRBJ2-1
V gene: TRBV5-1
D gene: TRBD1
clone size: many
CDR3 DNA: TGCGCCAGCAGCACACGGGACAGAAACAATGAGCAGTTCTTC
CDR3 protein: CASSTRDRNNEQFF

J gene: TRBJ2-4
V gene: TRBV5-1
D gene: NA
clone size: many
CDR3 DNA: TGCGCCAGCAGCTTGTTACAGGGACAAAACATTCAGTACTTC
CDR3 protein: CASSLLQGQNIQYF

J gene: TRBJ1-2
V gene: TRBV5-1
D gene: TRBD1
clone size: many
CDR3 DNA: TGCGCCAGCAGCCTGGGACAGGGGGACGGCTACACCTTC
CDR3 protein: CASSLGQGDGYTF

J gene: TRBJ2-7
V gene: TRBV7-9
D gene: TRBD1
clone size: many
CDR3 DNA: TGTGCCAGCAGCCGGGACAGATTCTACGAGCAGTACTTC
CDR3 protein: CASSRDRFYEQYF

J gene: TRBJ2-1
V gene: TRBV29-1
D gene: NA
clone size: many
CDR3 DNA: TGCAGCGTTTCGAGAAGCGGAGAGCAGTTCTTC
CDR3 protein: CSVSRSGEQFF

J gene: TRBJ1-1
V gene: TRBV12-3/TRBV12-4
D gene: TRBD1
clone size: many
CDR3 DNA: TGTGCCAGCAGGCCTGACAGGGGGCCATTATTCAACACTGAAGCTTTCTTT
CDR3 protein: CASRPDRGPLFNTEAFF

J gene: TRBJ1-3
V gene: TRBV5-1
D gene: NA
clone size: few
CDR3 DNA: TGCGCCAGCAGCTTGGAGGGCAGTACTGGAAACACCATATATTTT
CDR3 protein: CASSLEGSTGNTIYF

J gene: TRBJ2-7
V gene: TRBV30
D gene: TRBD2
clone size: few
CDR3 DNA: TGTGCCTGGACTCCGGGACTACCCCCGTACGAGCAGTACTTC
CDR3 protein: CAWTPGLPPYEQYF

J gene: TRBJ2-1
V gene: TRBV7-3
D gene: TRBD2
clone size: many
CDR3 DNA: TGTGCCAGCAGCCCTTCAATGGGGGGGGGAGATGGCTACAATGAGCAGTTCTTC
CDR3 protein: CASSPSMGGGDGYNEQFF

J gene: TRBJ2-7
V gene: TRBV29-1
D gene: TRBD1
clone size: many
CDR3 DNA: TGCAGCGTAAGGGGGGGACAGGGGGCGATGTACGAGCAGTACTTC
CDR3 protein: CSVRGGQGAMYEQYF

J gene: TRBJ2-2
V gene: TRBV11-2
D gene: NA
clone size: NA
CDR3 DNA: TGTGCCAGCAGCTTAAGGCACGGGGAGCTGTTTTTT
CDR3 protein: CASSLRHGELFF

J gene: TRBJ1-2
V gene: TRBV20-1
D gene: NA
clone size: few
CDR3 DNA: TGCAGTGCTAGAGATGAGGAGGGTAATGGCTACACCTTC
CDR3 protein: CSARDEEGNGYTF

J gene: TRBJ1-1
V gene: TRBV5-1
D gene: NA
clone size: NA
CDR3 DNA: TGCGCCAGCAGCCCCTCCCGCGGAACTGACGCTTTCTTT
CDR3 protein: CASSPSRGTDAFF

J gene: TRBJ2-7
V gene: TRBV5-1
D gene: TRBD2
clone size: many
CDR3 DNA: TGCGCCAGCAGCTTGGGGCCGGGAGGCTCCTACGAGCAGTACTTC
CDR3 protein: CASSLGPGGSYEQYF

J gene: TRBJ2-3
V gene: TRBV4-2
D gene: TRBD2
clone size: few
CDR3 DNA: TGTGCCAGCAGCCATCCCCCGCATCGGGCTAGCGGACGCACAGATACGCAGTATTTT
CDR3 protein: CASSHPPHRASGRTDTQYF

J gene: TRBJ1-4
V gene: TRBV6-5
D gene: TRBD1
clone size: few
CDR3 DNA: TGTGCCAGCAGCCGGGGACAGGGGATTAAGGCTAATGAAAAACTGTTTTTT
CDR3 protein: CASSRGQGIKANEKLFF

J gene: TRBJ2-7
V gene: TRBV6-5
D gene: NA
clone size: few
CDR3 DNA: TGTGCCAGCAGGTTAGGGTCAGGGATGGGCGAGCAGTACTTC
CDR3 protein: CASRLGSGMGEQYF

J gene: TRBJ2-2
V gene: TRBV6-6
D gene: TRBD1
clone size: NA
CDR3 DNA: TGTGCCAGCAGTTTCCCACAGGGGGCGAACACCGGGGAGCTGTTTTTT
CDR3 protein: CASSFPQGANTGELFF

J gene: TRBJ2-3
V gene: TRBV5-1
D gene: NA
clone size: NA
CDR3 DNA: TGCGCCAGCAGCGAAGGCGGGGATACGCAGTATTTT
CDR3 protein: CASSEGGDTQYF

J gene: TRBJ2-1
V gene: TRBV5-1
D gene: NA
clone size: many
CDR3 DNA: TGCGCCAGCAGCTTGAGGGTGGATCGCACCAATGAGCAGTTCTTC
CDR3 protein: CASSLRVDRTNEQFF

J gene: TRBJ1-5
V gene: TRBV12-3/TRBV12-4
D gene: TRBD1
clone size: few
CDR3 DNA: TGTGCCAGCAGTCCACAGGGGTTTCAGCCCCAGCATTTT
CDR3 protein: CASSPQGFQPQHF

J gene: TRBJ1-1
V gene: TRBV2
D gene: NA
clone size: NA
CDR3 DNA: TGTGCCATAGGGGTAGTAGAGACAAGGATGAACACTGAAGCTTTCTTT
CDR3 protein: CAIGVVETRMNTEAFF

J gene: TRBJ1-2
V gene: TRBV5-4
D gene: NA
clone size: few
CDR3 DNA: TGTGCCAGCAGCTTCGGGGGCACGGGTGGCTACACCTTC
CDR3 protein: CASSFGGTGGYTF

J gene: TRBJ1-4
V gene: TRBV5-1
D gene: NA
clone size: many
CDR3 DNA: TGCGCCAGCAGCCCGGGACCGGCGAAGGGTAATGAAAAACTGTTTTTT
CDR3 protein: CASSPGPAKGNEKLFF

J gene: TRBJ2-7
V gene: TRBV6-6
D gene: NA
clone size: few
CDR3 DNA: TGTGCCAGCAGTACACCCGGGACCGCTGCCTACGAGCAGTACTTC
CDR3 protein: CASSTPGTAAYEQYF

J gene: TRBJ1-2
V gene: TRBV5-1
D gene: NA
clone size: many
CDR3 DNA: TGCGCCAGCAGCCCGGACAGAGAAGGACACACCTTC
CDR3 protein: CASSPDREGHTF

J gene: TRBJ1-4
V gene: TRBV24-1
D gene: TRBD1
clone size: NA
CDR3 DNA: TGTGCCACCAGTGATCCAACGGGACAGGGGGCGGAAAAACTGTTTTTT
CDR3 protein: CATSDPTGQGAEKLFF

J gene: TRBJ1-6
V gene: TRBV7-2
D gene: NA
clone size: NA
CDR3 DNA: TGTGCCAGCAGCGGATACAGCCTTAATTCACCCCTCCACTTT
CDR3 protein: CASSGYSLNSPLHF

J gene: TRBJ1-2
V gene: TRBV5-1
D gene: NA
clone size: many
CDR3 DNA: TGCGCCAGCAGCGCCCTCAGGGATGGGTATGGCTACACCTTC
CDR3 protein: CASSALRDGYGYTF

J gene: TRBJ2-1
V gene: TRBV29-1
D gene: NA
clone size: many
CDR3 DNA: TGCAGCGTTGGGTTTTTGAGCAGGGTGAATGAGCAGTTCTTC
CDR3 protein: CSVGFLSRVNEQFF

J gene: TRBJ2-6
V gene: TRBV6-5
D gene: NA
clone size: many
CDR3 DNA: TGTGCCAGCAGTCCAACTGGGGCCAACGTCCTGACTTTC
CDR3 protein: CASSPTGANVLTF

J gene: TRBJ2-1
V gene: TRBV24-1
D gene: NA
clone size: few
CDR3 DNA: TGTGCCACCAGTGATTTTGGCAGCAGCTCCTACAATGAGCAGTTCTTC
CDR3 protein: CATSDFGSSSYNEQFF

J gene: TRBJ2-5
V gene: TRBV4-2
D gene: TRBD1
clone size: many
CDR3 DNA: TGTGCCAGCAGCCAAGATACCACTAGACTCAGGGGGGAGACCCAGTACTTC
CDR3 protein: CASSQDTTRLRGETQYF

J gene: TRBJ2-7
V gene: TRBV2
D gene: NA
clone size: once
CDR3 DNA: TGTGCCAGCAGTGAGCCCGACTCGCAGGCCTACGAGCAGTACTTC
CDR3 protein: CASSEPDSQAYEQYF

J gene: TRBJ2-1
V gene: TRBV7-6
D gene: TRBD2
clone size: many
CDR3 DNA: TGTGCCAGCAGCCCTCGAGCGGGGTTATCCTACAATGAGCAGTTCTTC
CDR3 protein: CASSPRAGLSYNEQFF

J gene: TRBJ2-7
V gene: TRBV6-2/TRBV6-3
D gene: TRBD1
clone size: NA
CDR3 DNA: TGTGCCAGCAGTTACGACAGGGAATACGAGCAGTACTTC
CDR3 protein: CASSYDREYEQYF

J gene: TRBJ2-2
V gene: TRBV3-1
D gene: NA
clone size: NA
CDR3 DNA: TGTGCCAGCAGCTTCTTTCCCCAGGGTTTATCGAACACCGGGGAGCTGTTTTTT
CDR3 protein: CASSFFPQGLSNTGELFF

J gene: TRBJ1-1
V gene: TRBV5-5
D gene: TRBD1
clone size: many
CDR3 DNA: TGTGCCAGCAGCTTGACAGGGGGCGCAGCTGAAGCTTTCTTT
CDR3 protein: CASSLTGGAAEAFF

J gene: TRBJ2-5
V gene: TRBV11-2
D gene: TRBD1
clone size: many
CDR3 DNA: TGTGCCAGCAGCTTAGGGGACAGGGCGACCCAAGAGACCCAGTACTTC
CDR3 protein: CASSLGDRATQETQYF

J gene: TRBJ2-5
V gene: TRBV14
D gene: TRBD2
clone size: many
CDR3 DNA: TGTGCCAGCAGCCAAGGGTACCGACTAGCGGGAGGTTTGGAGACCCAGTACTTC
CDR3 protein: CASSQGYRLAGGLETQYF

J gene: TRBJ2-2
V gene: TRBV4-1
D gene: NA
clone size: NA
CDR3 DNA: TGCGCCAGCAGCCAAGAGAATTCAGGGAGTGGGGAGCTGTTTTTT
CDR3 protein: CASSQENSGSGELFF

J gene: TRBJ2-5
V gene: TRBV12-3/TRBV12-4
D gene: NA
clone size: many
CDR3 DNA: TGTGCCAGCAACCTGGGAGGGGGAAACCAAGAGACCCAGTACTTC
CDR3 protein: CASNLGGGNQETQYF

J gene: TRBJ1-2
V gene: TRBV6-5
D gene: NA
clone size: NA
CDR3 DNA: TGTGCCAGCAAAAGGACAAGTGGAGTGAACAACGGCTACACCTTC
CDR3 protein: CASKRTSGVNNGYTF

J gene: TRBJ1-1
V gene: TRBV30
D gene: NA
clone size: NA
CDR3 DNA: TGTGCCTGGAGCGGGCGGACGAACACTGAAGCTTTCTTT
CDR3 protein: CAWSGRTNTEAFF

J gene: TRBJ1-1
V gene: TRBV13
D gene: NA
clone size: many
CDR3 DNA: TGTGCCAGCAGCTTAGACAGAGGACCGGGTGAAGCTTTCTTT
CDR3 protein: CASSLDRGPGEAFF

J gene: TRBJ2-3
V gene: TRBV2
D gene: TRBD2
clone size: many
CDR3 DNA: TGTGCCAGCAGCCCCGGGAGGAAACCTAGCACAGATACGCAGTATTTT
CDR3 protein: CASSPGRKPSTDTQYF

J gene: TRBJ1-4
V gene: TRBV29-1
D gene: NA
clone size: many
CDR3 DNA: TGCAGCGTTCAATCCTGGGGTTCAACTAATGAAAAACTGTTTTTT
CDR3 protein: CSVQSWGSTNEKLFF

J gene: TRBJ2-3
V gene: TRBV7-2
D gene: NA
clone size: many
CDR3 DNA: TGTGCCAGCAGCTTAGCCACGGTCCAGGGGGATACGCAGTATTTT
CDR3 protein: CASSLATVQGDTQYF

J gene: TRBJ1-5
V gene: TRBV12-3/TRBV12-4
D gene: NA
clone size: NA
CDR3 DNA: TGTGCCAGCAGTTTAGGGGCTGGTCAGCCCCAGCATTTT
CDR3 protein: CASSLGAGQPQHF

J gene: TRBJ2-5
V gene: TRBV29-1
D gene: TRBD2
clone size: many
CDR3 DNA: TGCAGCGTGGGGGGGGAAGAGACCCAGTACTTC
CDR3 protein: CSVGGEETQYF

J gene: TRBJ1-1
V gene: TRBV12-3/TRBV12-4
D gene: NA
clone size: NA
CDR3 DNA: TGTGCCAGCTCCTTTTCGGTTTCTGAAGCTTTCTTT
CDR3 protein: CASSFSVSEAFF

J gene: TRBJ2-6
V gene: TRBV20-1
D gene: TRBD1
clone size: few
CDR3 DNA: TGCAGTGCGCCGGGACAGGGTTCCCACTCTGGGGCCAACGTCCTGACTTTC
CDR3 protein: CSAPGQGSHSGANVLTF

J gene: TRBJ2-2
V gene: TRBV5-1
D gene: TRBD2
clone size: NA
CDR3 DNA: TGCGCCAGCAGCTTAATAGCGGGGGGCTCCGGGGAGCTGTTTTTT
CDR3 protein: CASSLIAGGSGELFF

J gene: TRBJ1-2
V gene: TRBV7-2
D gene: NA
clone size: NA
CDR3 DNA: TGTGCCAGCAGCCACGACTTAGGGGGCTACACCTTC
CDR3 protein: CASSHDLGGYTF

J gene: TRBJ2-2
V gene: TRBV3-1
D gene: NA
clone size: NA
CDR3 DNA: TGTGCCAGCAGCCCTTGGGGCCGGGAGCTGTTTTTT
CDR3 protein: CASSPWGRELFF

J gene: TRBJ2-2
V gene: TRBV9
D gene: NA
clone size: NA
CDR3 DNA: TGTGCCAGCAGCGTCTATAGGAACACCGGGGAGCTGTTTTTT
CDR3 protein: CASSVYRNTGELFF

J gene: TRBJ2-7
V gene: TRBV12-3/TRBV12-4
D gene: TRBD2
clone size: many
CDR3 DNA: TGTGCCAGCAGTTTAGGACTAGCGGGAGGCCACGAGCAGTACTTC
CDR3 protein: CASSLGLAGGHEQYF

J gene: TRBJ2-7
V gene: TRBV7-2
D gene: NA
clone size: many
CDR3 DNA: TGTGCCAGCACCCCCCCCGGGCGCTACGAGCAGTACTTC
CDR3 protein: CASTPPGRYEQYF